This TCR beta chain is drawn from a study of blood T cell repertoires in COVID-19. Study information: Samples taken during acute and convalescent COVID-19 were collected in the United States, Italy and Spain.

As originally analysed: Estimation of nucleated cell counts was performed using reference gene primer amplification. Measured with immunoSEQ multiplex PCR; TCRdb has only the in-frame clones, and not every one. That table furnishes V, J and clone size, whereas the DNA furnished D and trimming. The sample yields 100,000 to 120,000 clones, 60% to 80% seen once. Looked up from germline, CDR1 is ENHRY and CDR2 is SYGVKD. Deletions cut 3 bases from V and 1 base from J, with 18 bases between. The CDR3 is made up of 17 amino acids. The V and J genes are TRBV10-3 and TRBJ1-1, with a weak D call TRBD1 (5 bases). Input material: peripheral blood. The source is an elderly woman with active or convalescent COVID-19. CDR3 amino acids: CAISERSGSRENTEAFF. CDR3 nucleotides: TGTGCCATCAGTGAACGGAGTGGGTCCAGGGAGAACACTGAAGCTTTCTTT.